This T cell receptor beta chain emerged from a study of T cell repertoires in cytomegalovirus infection. At the level of the study: Indicated by public TCR beta signatures were CMV infection and matching HLA type. Overall study findings and caveats: Pooled public TCR beta family frequency picked out CMV carriers with the relevant HLA. What dominated the ex vivo response were HLA-C-restricted CMV-specific TCR beta clonotypes.

With regard to this clonotype: Its antigen remains unidentified.

CDR3 length: 12 residues. The V end lost 3 bases, the J end lost 3 bases, and 6 bases lay between the germline ends. MiXCR, applied by TCRdb to the reads, yields one record per CDR3 protein. Of tens of thousands of distinct CDR3 sequences in the sample, over 15% were seen once. The chain combines TRBV12-3 or TRBV12-4 with TRBJ2-7; D is undetermined. The source was CD8+ T cells from cultured PBMCs, collected from culture after CMV antigen stimulation. The TCR was taken from a human donor in good health (CMV status not recorded). Some clones in this sample may be carry-over from other donors' samples. CDR3 sequence: CASSFLRYEQYF. Here the CDR3 DNA reads TGTGCCAGCAGTTTTTTACGCTACGAGCAGTACTTC.